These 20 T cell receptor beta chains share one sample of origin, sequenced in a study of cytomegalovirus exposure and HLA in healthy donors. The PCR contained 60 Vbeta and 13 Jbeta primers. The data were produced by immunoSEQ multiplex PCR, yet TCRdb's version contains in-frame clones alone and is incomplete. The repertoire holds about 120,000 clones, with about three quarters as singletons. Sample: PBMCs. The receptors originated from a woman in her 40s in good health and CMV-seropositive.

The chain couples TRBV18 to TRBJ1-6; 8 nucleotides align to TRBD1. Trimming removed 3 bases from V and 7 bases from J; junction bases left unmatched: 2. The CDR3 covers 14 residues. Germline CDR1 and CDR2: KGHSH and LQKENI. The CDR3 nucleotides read TGTGCCAGCTCACCGGGACAGGACAATTCACCCCTCCACTTT. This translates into CASSPGQDNSPLHF.

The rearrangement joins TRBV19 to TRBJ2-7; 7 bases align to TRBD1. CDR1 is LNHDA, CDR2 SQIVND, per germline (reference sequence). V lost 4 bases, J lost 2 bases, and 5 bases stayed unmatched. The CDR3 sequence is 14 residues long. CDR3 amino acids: CASSKGDSTYEQYF. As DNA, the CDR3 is TGTGCCAGTAGTAAGGGGGACAGCACCTACGAGCAGTACTTC.

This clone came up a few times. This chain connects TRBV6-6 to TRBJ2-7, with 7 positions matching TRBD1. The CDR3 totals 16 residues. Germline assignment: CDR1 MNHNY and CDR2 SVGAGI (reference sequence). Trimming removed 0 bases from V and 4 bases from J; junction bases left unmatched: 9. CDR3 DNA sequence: TGTGCCAGCAGTTACTCCTACGGGACAGCTTTATACGAGCAGTACTTC. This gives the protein CASSYSYGTALYEQYF.

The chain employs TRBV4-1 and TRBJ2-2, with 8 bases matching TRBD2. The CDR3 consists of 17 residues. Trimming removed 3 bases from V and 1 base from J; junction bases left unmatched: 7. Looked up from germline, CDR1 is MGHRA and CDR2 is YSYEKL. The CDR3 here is CASSQAVLAENTGELFF. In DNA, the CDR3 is TGCGCCAGCAGCCAGGCAGTACTAGCGGAGAACACCGGGGAGCTGTTTTTT.

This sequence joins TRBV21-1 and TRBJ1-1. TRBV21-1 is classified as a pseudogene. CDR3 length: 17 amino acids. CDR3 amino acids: CASSKARVGNMNTEAFF. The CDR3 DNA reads TGTGCCAGCAGCAAAGCGCGGGTCGGAAACATGAACACTGAAGCTTTCTTT.

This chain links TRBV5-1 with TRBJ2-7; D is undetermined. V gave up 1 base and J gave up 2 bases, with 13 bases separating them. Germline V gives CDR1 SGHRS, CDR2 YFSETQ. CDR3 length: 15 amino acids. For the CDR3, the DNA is TGCGCCAGCAGCTTGACCCTGGCCGCCCCCTACGAGCAGTACTTC. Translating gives CASSLTLAAPYEQYF.

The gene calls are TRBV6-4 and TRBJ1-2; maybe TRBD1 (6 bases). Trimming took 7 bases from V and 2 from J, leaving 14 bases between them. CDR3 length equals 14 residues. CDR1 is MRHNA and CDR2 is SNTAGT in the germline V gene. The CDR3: CASKPTQGNYGYTF. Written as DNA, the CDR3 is TGTGCCAGCAAGCCAACCCAGGGGAACTATGGCTACACCTTC.

This chain's CDR3 is CASSPTYSNQPQHF. DNA of the CDR3: TGTGCCAGCTCACCCACTTATAGCAATCAGCCCCAGCATTTT. This rearrangement joins TRBV18 to TRBJ1-5; D unclear. CDR1 and CDR2 from the germline V gene are KGHSH and LQKENI. V lost 3 bases to trimming and J lost 0 bases, with 6 bases between them. This CDR3 is 14 amino acids long.

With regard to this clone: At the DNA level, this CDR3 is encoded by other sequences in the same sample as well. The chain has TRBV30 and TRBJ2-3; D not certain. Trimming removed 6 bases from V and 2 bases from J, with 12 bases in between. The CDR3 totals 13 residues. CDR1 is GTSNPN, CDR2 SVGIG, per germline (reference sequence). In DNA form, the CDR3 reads TGTGCCTGTGTCCTAGGCCTCACAGATACGCAGTATTTT. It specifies CACVLGLTDTQYF.

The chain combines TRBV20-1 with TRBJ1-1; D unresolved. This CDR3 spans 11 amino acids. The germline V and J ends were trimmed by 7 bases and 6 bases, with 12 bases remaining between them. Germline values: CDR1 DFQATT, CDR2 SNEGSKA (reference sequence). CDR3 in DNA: TGCAGTGGTGGGGAGAGGGCTGAAGCTTTCTTT. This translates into CSGGERAEAFF.

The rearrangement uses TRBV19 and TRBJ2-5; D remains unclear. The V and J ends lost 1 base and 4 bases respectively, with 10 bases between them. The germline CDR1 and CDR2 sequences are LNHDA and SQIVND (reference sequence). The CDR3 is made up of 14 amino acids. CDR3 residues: CASSIGFPGETQYF. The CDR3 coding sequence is TGTGCCAGTAGTATAGGGTTCCCAGGAGAGACCCAGTACTTC.

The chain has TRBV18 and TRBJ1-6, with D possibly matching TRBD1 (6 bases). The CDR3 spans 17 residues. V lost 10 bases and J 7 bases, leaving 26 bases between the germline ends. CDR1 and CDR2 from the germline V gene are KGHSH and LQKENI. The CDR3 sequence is CATTHQPSGQRNSPLHF. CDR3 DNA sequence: TGTGCCACCACTCACCAGCCCTCAGGACAGCGGAATTCACCCCTCCACTTT.

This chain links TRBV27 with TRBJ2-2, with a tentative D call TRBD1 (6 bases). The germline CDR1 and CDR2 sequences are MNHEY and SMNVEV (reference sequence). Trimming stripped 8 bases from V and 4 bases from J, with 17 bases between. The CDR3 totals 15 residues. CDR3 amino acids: CASAPGTTVTGELFF. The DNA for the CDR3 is TGTGCCAGCGCGCCCGGGACAACAGTCACCGGGGAGCTGTTTTTT.

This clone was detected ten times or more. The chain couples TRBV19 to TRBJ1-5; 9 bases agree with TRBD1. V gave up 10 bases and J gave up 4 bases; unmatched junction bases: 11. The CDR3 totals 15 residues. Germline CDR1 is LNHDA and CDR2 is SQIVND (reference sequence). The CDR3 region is CATVGTGLGNQPQHF. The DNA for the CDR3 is TGTGCCACCGTGGGGACAGGGCTGGGAAATCAGCCCCAGCATTTT.

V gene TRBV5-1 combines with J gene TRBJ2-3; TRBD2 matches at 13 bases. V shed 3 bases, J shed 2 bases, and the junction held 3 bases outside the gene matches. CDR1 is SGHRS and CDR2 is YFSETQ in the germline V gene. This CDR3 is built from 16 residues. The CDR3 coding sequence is TGCGCCAGCAGCTCGGGACTAGCGGGGAACACAGATACGCAGTATTTT. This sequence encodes CASSSGLAGNTDTQYF.

CDR3 amino acids: CASSLSPVPTNEQFF. The CDR3 DNA reads as TGTGCCAGCAGTTTATCCCCGGTGCCAACCAATGAGCAGTTCTTC. The chain employs TRBV27 and TRBJ2-1; D remains ambiguous. The CDR3 is made up of 15 amino acids. The germline CDR1 and CDR2 sequences are MNHEY and SMNVEV (reference sequence). Trimming shortened V by 0 bases and J by 6 bases, and 12 bases separated the two germline ends.

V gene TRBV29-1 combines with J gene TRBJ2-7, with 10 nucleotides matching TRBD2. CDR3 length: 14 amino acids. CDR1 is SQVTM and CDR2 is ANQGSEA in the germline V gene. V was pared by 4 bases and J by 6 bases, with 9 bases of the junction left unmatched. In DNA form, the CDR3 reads TGCAGCGTTGCGACACTAGCGGGGCGCTCCGAGCAGTACTTC. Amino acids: CSVATLAGRSEQYF.

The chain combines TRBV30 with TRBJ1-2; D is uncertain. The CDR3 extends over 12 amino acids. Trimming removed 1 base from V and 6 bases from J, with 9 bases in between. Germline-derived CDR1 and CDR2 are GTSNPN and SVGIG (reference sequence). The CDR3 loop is CAWSGTGNGYTF. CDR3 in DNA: TGTGCCTGGAGTGGTACCGGGAATGGCTACACCTTC.

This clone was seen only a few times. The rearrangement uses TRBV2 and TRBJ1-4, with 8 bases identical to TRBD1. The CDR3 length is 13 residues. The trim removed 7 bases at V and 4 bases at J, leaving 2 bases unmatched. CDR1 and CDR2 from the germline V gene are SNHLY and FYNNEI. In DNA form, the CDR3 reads TGTGCCAGCATAGGACAGGGTAATGAAAAACTGTTTTTT. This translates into CASIGQGNEKLFF.

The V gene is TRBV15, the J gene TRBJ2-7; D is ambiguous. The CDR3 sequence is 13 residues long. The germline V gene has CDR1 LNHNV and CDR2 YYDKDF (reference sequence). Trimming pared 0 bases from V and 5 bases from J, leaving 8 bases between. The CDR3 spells CATSRDRLDEQYF. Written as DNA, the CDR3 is TGTGCCACCAGCAGAGATCGTCTCGACGAGCAGTACTTC.